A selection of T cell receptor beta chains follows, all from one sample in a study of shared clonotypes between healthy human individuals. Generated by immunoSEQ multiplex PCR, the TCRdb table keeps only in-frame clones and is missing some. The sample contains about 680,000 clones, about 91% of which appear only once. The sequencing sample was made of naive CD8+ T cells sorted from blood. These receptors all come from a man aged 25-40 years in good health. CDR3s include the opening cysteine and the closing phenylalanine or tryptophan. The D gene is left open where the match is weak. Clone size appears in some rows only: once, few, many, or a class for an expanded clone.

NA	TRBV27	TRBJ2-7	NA	CASSFAVQGYEQYF	TGTGCCAGCAGTTTTGCCGTCCAGGGGTACGAGCAGTACTTC
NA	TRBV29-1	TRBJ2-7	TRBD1	CSVEFGQGISYEQYF	TGCAGCGTTGAATTTGGACAGGGTATCTCCTACGAGCAGTACTTC
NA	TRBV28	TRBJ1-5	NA	CASSPGVGVGPQHF	TGTGCCAGCAGCCCGGGGGTAGGAGTAGGGCCCCAGCATTTT
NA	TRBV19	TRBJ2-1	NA	CASSIAVNEQFF	TGTGCCAGTAGTATTGCTGTCAATGAGCAGTTCTTC
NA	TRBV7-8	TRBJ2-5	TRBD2	CASSLARASGKETQYF	TGTGCCAGCAGCTTAGCGAGGGCTAGCGGGAAAGAGACCCAGTACTTC
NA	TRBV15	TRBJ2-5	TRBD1	CATSRGTGQETQYF	TGTGCCACCAGCAGGGGGACAGGACAAGAGACCCAGTACTTC
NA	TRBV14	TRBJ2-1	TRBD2	CASSPTGGGTYNEQFF	TGTGCCAGCAGCCCAACTGGGGGGGGGACCTACAATGAGCAGTTCTTC
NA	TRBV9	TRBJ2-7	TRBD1	CASSVGGGQDEQYF	TGTGCCAGCAGCGTAGGTGGAGGACAGGACGAGCAGTACTTC
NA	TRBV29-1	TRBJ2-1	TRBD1	CSTSGTAYNEQFF	TGCAGCACCTCCGGGACAGCTTACAATGAGCAGTTCTTC
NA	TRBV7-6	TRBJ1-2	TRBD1	CASSLGQGYGYTF	TGTGCCAGCAGCTTAGGACAGGGCTATGGCTACACCTTC
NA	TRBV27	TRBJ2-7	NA	CASSLSLRTGEQYF	TGTGCCAGCAGTTTATCCCTTCGCACGGGGGAGCAGTACTTC
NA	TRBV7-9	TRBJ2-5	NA	CASSFPWYQETQYF	TGTGCCAGCAGCTTCCCCTGGTACCAAGAGACCCAGTACTTC
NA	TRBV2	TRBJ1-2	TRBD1	CASAGTGGAYYGYTF	TGTGCCAGCGCCGGGACAGGGGGCGCATACTATGGCTACACCTTC
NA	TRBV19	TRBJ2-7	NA	CASRPLDSYEQYF	TGTGCCAGTAGGCCCTTGGACAGCTACGAGCAGTACTTC
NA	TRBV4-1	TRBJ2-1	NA	CASSALGGYNEQFF	TGCGCCAGCAGCGCGCTGGGCGGCTACAATGAGCAGTTCTTC
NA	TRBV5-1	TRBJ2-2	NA	CASSPVAFTGELFF	TGCGCCAGCAGTCCAGTAGCGTTCACCGGGGAGCTGTTTTTT
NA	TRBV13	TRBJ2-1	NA	CASSDGQNEQFF	TGTGCCAGCAGCGACGGGCAAAATGAGCAGTTCTTC
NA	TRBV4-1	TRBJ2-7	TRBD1	CASSQLGTGGRYEQYF	TGCGCCAGCAGCCAACTTGGGACAGGGGGCCGGTACGAGCAGTACTTC
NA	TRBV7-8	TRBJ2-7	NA	CASSFGGEQYF	TGTGCCAGCAGCTTCGGAGGGGAGCAGTACTTC
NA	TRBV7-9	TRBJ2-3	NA	CASSSGPRGDTDTQYF	TGTGCCAGCAGTTCCGGCCCGAGGGGCGACACAGATACGCAGTATTTT
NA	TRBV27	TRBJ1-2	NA	CASSPGGFYGYTF	TGTGCCAGCAGCCCGGGGGGGTTCTATGGCTACACCTTC
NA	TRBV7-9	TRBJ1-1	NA	CASSLTESEAFF	TGTGCCAGCAGCTTAACAGAGTCTGAAGCTTTCTTT
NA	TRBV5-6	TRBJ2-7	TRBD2	CASSLAHSGRVYEQYF	TGTGCCAGCAGCTTGGCCCATAGCGGGAGGGTGTACGAGCAGTACTTC
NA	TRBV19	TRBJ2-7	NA	CASSIDSAGRVYEQYF	TGTGCCAGTAGTATAGATTCGGCAGGGAGAGTCTACGAGCAGTACTTC
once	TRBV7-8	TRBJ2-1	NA	CASSPGRKLSSYNEQFF	TGTGCCAGCAGCCCCGGACGTAAACTGAGCTCCTACAATGAGCAGTTCTTC
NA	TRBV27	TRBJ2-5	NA	CASRPPLGEGWEETQYF	TGTGCCAGCAGACCGCCACTGGGAGAGGGATGGGAAGAGACCCAGTACTTC
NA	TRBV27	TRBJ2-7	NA	CASSLSRGGGLSYEQYF	TGTGCCAGCAGTTTATCGCGAGGGGGGGGTTTATCCTACGAGCAGTACTTC
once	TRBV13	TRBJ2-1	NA	CASSLDMGNEQFF	TGTGCCAGCAGCTTAGACATGGGGAATGAGCAGTTCTTC
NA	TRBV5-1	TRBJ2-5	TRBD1	CASSLVWDRQEETQYF	TGCGCCAGCAGCTTGGTTTGGGACAGGCAGGAAGAGACCCAGTACTTC
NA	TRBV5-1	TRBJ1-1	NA	CASRPSSLGVLPEAFF	TGCGCCAGCAGACCTTCTAGCTTGGGGGTTTTACCTGAAGCTTTCTTT
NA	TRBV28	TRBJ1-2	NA	CASTSRTPKDGYTF	TGTGCCAGCACTAGTCGGACCCCTAAAGACGGCTACACCTTC
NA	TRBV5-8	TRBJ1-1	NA	CASSIGGGTEAFF	TGTGCCAGCAGCATCGGAGGCGGGACTGAAGCTTTCTTT
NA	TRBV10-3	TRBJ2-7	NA	CAIWGGGPSYEQYF	TGTGCCATCTGGGGGGGCGGGCCGTCCTACGAGCAGTACTTC
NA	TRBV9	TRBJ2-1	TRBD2	CASSVEGLADSYNEQFF	TGTGCCAGCAGCGTAGAAGGACTAGCGGACTCCTACAATGAGCAGTTCTTC
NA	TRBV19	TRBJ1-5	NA	CASSIDSRNQPQHF	TGTGCCAGTAGTATAGATTCCCGTAATCAGCCCCAGCATTTT
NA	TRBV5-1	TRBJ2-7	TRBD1	CASSPRDRINEQYF	TGCGCCAGCAGCCCCCGGGACAGGATAAACGAGCAGTACTTC
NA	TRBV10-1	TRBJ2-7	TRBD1	CASRDRGVRTYEQYF	TGCGCCAGCAGGGACAGGGGGGTACGTACCTACGAGCAGTACTTC
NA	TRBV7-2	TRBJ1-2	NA	CASSPLSSLGYTF	TGTGCCAGCAGCCCGTTATCTAGCTTGGGCTACACCTTC
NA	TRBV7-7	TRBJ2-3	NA	CASSLGPNFDTDTQYF	TGTGCCAGCAGCTTAGGCCCGAACTTTGACACAGATACGCAGTATTTT
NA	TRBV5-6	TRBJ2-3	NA	CASSISHWAPRDTQYF	TGTGCCAGCAGCATCAGTCACTGGGCGCCGCGGGATACGCAGTATTTT
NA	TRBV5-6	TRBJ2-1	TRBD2	CASSTTSGPEFF	TGTGCCAGCAGCACTACTAGCGGCCCTGAGTTCTTC
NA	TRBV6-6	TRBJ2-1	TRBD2	CASSPSLAGGRNEQFF	TGTGCCAGCAGCCCCTCCCTAGCGGGAGGGCGCAATGAGCAGTTCTTC
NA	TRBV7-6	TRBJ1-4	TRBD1	CASSLEGQANEKLFF	TGTGCCAGCAGCTTAGAGGGACAGGCTAATGAAAAACTGTTTTTT
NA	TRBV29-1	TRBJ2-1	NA	CSVEEESGLYEQFF	TGCAGCGTTGAAGAAGAATCTGGCCTCTATGAGCAGTTCTTC
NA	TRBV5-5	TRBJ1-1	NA	CASSLRIPLNTEAFF	TGTGCCAGCAGCTTAAGAATCCCGCTAAACACTGAAGCTTTCTTT